These T cell receptor beta chains were read from a single sample in a study of cytomegalovirus exposure and HLA in healthy donors. Repertoires were generated with immunoSEQ multiplex PCR, while TCRdb's copy carries only in-frame clones and drops some. Here the sample spans some 100,000 clones, 85% to 90% being singletons. Sequenced: PBMCs. These receptors were obtained from a woman between 18 and 29 years old in good health and CMV-seronegative. The CDR3 runs from the conserved cysteine through the conserved F or W. Each record gives: J gene, V gene, D gene, clone size, CDR3 DNA, CDR3 protein. A D gene is named only where the DNA matches it firmly. A row's size may be missing; if present it is once, few, many or a size class.

>TRBJ2-7|TRBV28|NA|few
TGTGCCAGCAGTTTACAGCAGGGCAGGTACGAGCAGTACTTC
CASSLQQGRYEQYF
>TRBJ2-5|TRBV14|NA|NA
TGTGCCAGCAGCCAAGATCTGGCGGGATGGATGACCCAGTACTTC
CASSQDLAGWMTQYF
>TRBJ2-6|TRBV7-3|NA|NA
TGTGCCAGCAGCTTAACGGGGGGCTCTGGGGCCAACGTCCTGACTTTC
CASSLTGGSGANVLTF
>TRBJ1-1|TRBV28|NA|NA
TGTGCCAGCAGTTTCCCCGTCGGTACCCGCGACACTGAAGCTTTCTTT
CASSFPVGTRDTEAFF
>TRBJ2-3|TRBV7-2|TRBD2|NA
TGTGCCAGCAGGCGGGAGGGCTACACAGATACGCAGTATTTT
CASRREGYTDTQYF
>TRBJ2-1|TRBV7-2|TRBD2|NA
TGTGCCAGCAGCTTGACCGGGACTAGTAGTGAGCAGTTCTTC
CASSLTGTSSEQFF
>TRBJ2-1|TRBV7-9|NA|NA
TGTGCCAGCAGCCAAACTTACAATGAGCAGTTCTTC
CASSQTYNEQFF
>TRBJ2-3|TRBV27|NA|NA
TGTGCCAGCAGTCTCGGGTCAGCCACAGATACGCAGTATTTT
CASSLGSATDTQYF
>TRBJ1-3|TRBV5-1|NA|once
TGCGCCAGCAGCTTGGGGACAGATGGAAACACCATATATTTT
CASSLGTDGNTIYF
>TRBJ2-7|TRBV6-5|NA|NA
TGTGCCAGCAGTTACTCGAGGGGGACACCCCACGAGCAGTACTTC
CASSYSRGTPHEQYF
>TRBJ2-1|TRBV6-5|TRBD1|NA
TGTGCCAGCAGTCTTAGGGGGCCCAGCAATGAGCAGTTCTTC
CASSLRGPSNEQFF
>TRBJ2-7|TRBV18|TRBD1|NA
TGTGCCAGCTCGGCCGGGACAGGGTATCAGGAGCAGTACTTC
CASSAGTGYQEQYF
>TRBJ2-1|TRBV7-9|TRBD2|NA
TGTGCCAGCAGCTTAGGGGCGGGAGGGCCTTTTGCTGAGCAGTTCTTC
CASSLGAGGPFAEQFF
>TRBJ2-2|TRBV7-2|NA|once
TGTGCCAGCAGCTTAGGGCGGGGTTCCGGGGAGCTGTTTTTT
CASSLGRGSGELFF
>TRBJ1-2|TRBV28|TRBD1|NA
TGTGCCAGCAGCAAGGACAGGGGGCGCATCTATGGCTACACCTTC
CASSKDRGRIYGYTF
>TRBJ1-5|TRBV30|TRBD1|NA
TGTGCCTGGAGTGGACAGGGGGGCAATCAGCCCCAGCATTTT
CAWSGQGGNQPQHF
>TRBJ1-2|TRBV7-9|NA|NA
TGTGCCAGCAGCCCGATGGGGGAGGCCTATGGCTACACCTTC
CASSPMGEAYGYTF
>TRBJ2-3|TRBV4-3|NA|NA
TGCGCCAGCAGCCAAGATATCGGACCCCAGGGGGATACGCAGTATTTT
CASSQDIGPQGDTQYF
>TRBJ2-2|TRBV6-5|TRBD1|NA
TGTGCCAGCAGTTCCAGGACAGGTTACACCGGGGAGCTGTTTTTT
CASSSRTGYTGELFF
>TRBJ2-1|TRBV5-1|TRBD1|NA
TGCGCCAGCAGCTTATACACAGGGGCCAATGAGCAGTTCTTC
CASSLYTGANEQFF
>TRBJ1-5|TRBV28|NA|once
TGTGCCAGCAGTTTGCTTCGGGGGAGTAGCAATCAGCCCCAGCATTTT
CASSLLRGSSNQPQHF
>TRBJ2-2|TRBV21-1|NA|NA
TGTGCCAGCAGCAAAGATTGTCGGCAGGACACCGGGGAGCTGTTTTTT
CASSKDCRQDTGELFF
>TRBJ1-5|TRBV30|TRBD1|NA
TGTGCCTGGAGTGGGGACAGGGGAAATCAGCCCCAGCATTTT
CAWSGDRGNQPQHF
>TRBJ2-5|TRBV27|NA|few
TGTGCCAGCAGTTTATCGAAGGTGGCCGGGGAGGAGACCCAGTACTTC
CASSLSKVAGEETQYF
>TRBJ2-1|TRBV5-1|NA|NA
TGCGCCAGCAGCTCAAACGGGGGACGAGAGCAGTTCTTC
CASSSNGGREQFF
>TRBJ1-1|TRBV5-1|TRBD1|NA
TGCGCCAGCAGCTCTCAGGGGGCTAGCACTGAAGCTTTCTTT
CASSSQGASTEAFF
>TRBJ2-1|TRBV28|NA|NA
TGTGCCAGCAGTTTAATCGGCAATGAGCAGTTCTTC
CASSLIGNEQFF
>TRBJ2-6|TRBV29-1|NA|NA
TGCAGCATAAGGAGTGGGGCCAACGTCCTGACTTTC
CSIRSGANVLTF
>TRBJ1-1|TRBV27|NA|NA
TGTGCCAGCAGTTTGGCGGGTATGAACACTGAAGCTTTCTTT
CASSLAGMNTEAFF
>TRBJ2-3|TRBV7-9|TRBD2|NA
TGTGCCAGCAGCTTAGTTGGGGGGGGCACAGATACGCAGTATTTT
CASSLVGGGTDTQYF
>TRBJ2-7|TRBV15|TRBD2|NA
TGTGCCACCAGCAGAGATCGTTCCCTTGGACTAGCGGGAGCTGACGAGCAGTACTTC
CATSRDRSLGLAGADEQYF
>TRBJ2-2|TRBV6-6|NA|NA
TGTGCCAGCGAGGGCGGGGCGAACACCGGGGAGCTGTTTTTT
CASEGGANTGELFF
>TRBJ1-4|TRBV7-9|NA|NA
TGTGCCAGCGGCATGGGGGGAACTAATGAAAAACTGTTTTTT
CASGMGGTNEKLFF
>TRBJ2-7|TRBV14|TRBD1|once
TGTGCCAGCAGTGGGACAGGGGGCTTCTACGAGCAGTACTTC
CASSGTGGFYEQYF
>TRBJ1-2|TRBV18|TRBD1|once
TGTGCCAGCTCACCACAGGGGGCGAGCGGTGGCTACACCTTC
CASSPQGASGGYTF
>TRBJ1-2|TRBV14|NA|NA
TGTGCCAGCAGCCAAGATTGGGCTTCATGGGATGGCTACACCTTC
CASSQDWASWDGYTF
>TRBJ1-1|TRBV7-2|NA|few
TGTGCCAGCAGCTTAGCGGCCCCAAACACTGAAGCTTTCTTT
CASSLAAPNTEAFF
>TRBJ1-3|TRBV5-5|NA|NA
TGTGCCAGCAGCTTGGCAGGGCTTGGAAACACCATATATTTT
CASSLAGLGNTIYF
>TRBJ1-1|TRBV29-1|TRBD1|NA
TGCAGCGTTCCTGGGACAGGGGGGACTGAAGCTTTCTTT
CSVPGTGGTEAFF
>TRBJ2-7|TRBV28|NA|NA
TGTGCCAGCAGTCTCCGTCCTGAGGAGCAGTACTTC
CASSLRPEEQYF